This T cell receptor beta chain was sequenced during a study of cytomegalovirus exposure and HLA in healthy donors. Overall study findings and caveats: The presence/absence work took it that sequencing depth was about the same across donors.

This CDR3 contains 14 residues. V lost 6 bases and J 2 bases, leaving 13 bases between the germline ends. Germline CDR1 SGHAT, CDR2 FQNNGV. About this clone itself: Its target is unknown.

PCR primers comprised 60 Vbeta and 13 Jbeta primers. The table came from immunoSEQ multiplex PCR; TCRdb's copy has only in-frame clones and leaves some out. In the table there are 150,000 to 250,000 clones, 82% of which are singletons. This chain links TRBV11-2 with TRBJ1-2; D may be TRBD1 (6 bases). The receptor comes from a boy younger than 10 in good health and CMV-seronegative. The sequenced sample consisted of PBMCs. The CDR3 DNA sequence: TGTGCCAGCAGTCATCCGACAGGCAACTATGGCTACACCTTC. It yields the protein CASSHPTGNYGYTF.